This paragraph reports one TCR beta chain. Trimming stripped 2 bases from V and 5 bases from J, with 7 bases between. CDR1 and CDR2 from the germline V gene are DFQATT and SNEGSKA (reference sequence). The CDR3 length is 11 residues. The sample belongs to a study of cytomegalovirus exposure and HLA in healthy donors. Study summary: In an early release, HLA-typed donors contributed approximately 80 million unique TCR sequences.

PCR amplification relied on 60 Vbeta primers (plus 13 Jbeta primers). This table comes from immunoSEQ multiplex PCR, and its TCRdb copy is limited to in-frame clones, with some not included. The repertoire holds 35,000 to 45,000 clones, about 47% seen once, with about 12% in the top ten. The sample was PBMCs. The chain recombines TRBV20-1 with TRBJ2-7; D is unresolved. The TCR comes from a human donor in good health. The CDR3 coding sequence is TGCAGTGCTAGACGCGTGAACGAGCAGTACTTC. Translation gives CSARRVNEQYF.